This TCR beta chain came from a study of shared clonotypes between healthy human individuals. Execution of the assay was at deep level. Generated by immunoSEQ multiplex PCR, the TCRdb table keeps only in-frame clones and is missing some. The profile shows fewer than 3 million clones, 85% to 95% of them singletons. This sequence was found in a man aged 18 to 30 in good health. Some clones in this sample may be carry-over from other donors' samples. The sequenced material came from naive CD4+ T cells from PBMCs. Subset specified: CD45RA+ positively selected.

CDR3 nucleotides: TGTGCCAGCAGCTTGTCCCCAGGAGAAAGTCAGCCCCAGCATTTT. This translates into CASSLSPGESQPQHF. V gene TRBV5-5 combines with J gene TRBJ1-5; D gene ambiguous. The V gene lost 1 base and the J gene lost 6 bases, with 14 bases spanning the gap. The CDR3 is 15 amino acids. Germline V gives CDR1 SGHKS, CDR2 YYEKEE (reference sequence).